This T cell receptor (beta chain) was found in a study of beta chain features in type 1 diabetes. The whole isolated RNA underwent reverse transcription, so sequencing captured expressed TCRB transcripts. Clones were read by immunoSEQ multiplex PCR, and TCRdb kept only the in-frame ones, dropping some. The sample carries approximately 730,000 clones, around an eighth recorded once. Regarding this clone: Its specificity is not known.

Looked up from germline, CDR1 is SGHRS and CDR2 is YFSETQ. The CDR3 consists of 16 residues. V was shortened by 4 bases and J by 7 bases, with 18 bases between the two germline ends. General study results and limits: Shorter TCRB CDR3s, moderately but significantly so, marked every one of the four CD4+ subsets in Type 1 diabetes patients.

This clonotype was obtained from a man younger than 35 with type 1 diabetes. The genes are TRBV5-1 and TRBJ2-6, with D possibly matching TRBD1 (6 bases). Sample: naive CD4+ T cells from blood. The chain's CDR3 is CASSRGSQGQANVLTF. The DNA of the CDR3 is TGCGCCAGCAGCCGAGGAAGCCAGGGGCAAGCCAACGTCCTGACTTTC. Based on the CDR3 plus reference TRBV5-1 and TRBJ2-6, the full variable domain is KAGVTQTPRYLIKTRGQQVTLSCSPISGHRSVSWYQQTPGQGLQFLFEYFSETQRNKGNFPGRFSGRQFSNSRSEMNVSTLELGDSALYLCASSRGSQGQANVLTFGAGSRLTVL.